This T cell receptor beta chain was sequenced for a study of cytomegalovirus exposure and HLA in healthy donors (dated by TCRdb to the late 2010s). Context from the whole study: The 666 repertoires of the first cohort and the 95 to 150 validation repertoires were produced on the same platform, according to a later analysis. The study aimed to test whether signatures of past pathogen exposure could be identified by cataloging public T cell receptors. Along with the approximately 600-subject first cohort, a separate validation cohort of over a hundred different subjects was used. To predict cytomegalovirus infection status, the study combined high-throughput TCR immunosequencing, statistical association of individual TCRs with disease status, and machine learning.

Receptor libraries were prepared by the immunoSEQ multiplex PCR assay. Processing in the source paper ran as follows. A statistical classification framework was developed to diagnose cytomegalovirus status using the catalog of TCR beta chain sequences. The source is immuneACCESS, and TCRdb retained only in-frame sequences with V and J called. Part of the clones is not carried over; for the studies checked, unresolved V genes explain less than half of this, and the remainder is unexplained. Clone size and V and J calls were adopted from that table, with D and trimming inferred from the DNA. The sample yields approximately 270,000 clones; 65% to 90% were counted once. The ten most abundant clones make up roughly 1% of the sample. Remarks on this clone: Its antigen specificity is not known. Base qualities are missing; no much larger clone stands one base away.

The CDR3 numbers 15 residues from cysteine through phenylalanine. Of the read, only the CDR3 DNA is kept; its 45 bases are in frame from base 1. Looking up the germline V gene yields CDR1 SGHVS and CDR2 FNYEAQ. Trimming accounts for 1 base at V and 6 bases at J, while the number of junction bases matched to no gene is 7. Separate from the approximately 670-subject first cohort, the validation cohort of about 110 subjects was the group to which the donors belonged. Overall results and qualifications from the work: The validation cohort had no HLA typing available for a later analysis, so co-occurrence within that cohort was assessed over all 120 or so repertoires. Three of the identified cytomegalovirus-associated TCR beta chains were confirmed in vitro to be specific for cytomegalovirus antigens. A later analysis found that TCRs clustered in the first cohort also tended to co-occur in the 120 validation repertoires, with 94% of cluster scores above 0. The study listed 170 or so TCR beta chains as associated with cytomegalovirus. The authors suggested that the approach could potentially be generalized to other disease states and immunological phenotypes. Cytomegalovirus status was reported to be diagnosed by the classifier with high specificity and sensitivity in both the original and validation cohorts. Most TCR sequences were seen in very few donors, while some public TCRs were found in many individuals.

The sequenced sample consisted of PBMCs. The receptor comes from a woman under 30 in good health and CMV-seronegative. The chain couples TRBV7-6 to TRBJ2-3; 7 central bases correspond to TRBD1. The DNA sequence is TGTGCCAGCAGCTTAGGAGGGGGCTTCTCCGATACGCAGTATTTT. It encodes CASSLGGGFSDTQYF.